Following are 20 T cell receptor beta chains from one sample sequenced in a study of beta chain features in type 1 diabetes. Expressed TCRB transcripts were sequenced, since all the RNA that had been isolated was reverse transcribed. The assay was immunoSEQ multiplex PCR, and TCRdb's table has in-frame clones only and misses some. The table has fewer than 350,000 clones, approximately 16% seen once. Their recognized antigens are unknown. The study, taken as a whole, reports: Among patients with Type 1 diabetes, TCRB CDR3s were moderately but significantly shorter in every one of the four CD4+ subsets.

Sequences were obtained from naive CD4+ T cells from blood. The receptors derive from a man aged 18 to 35 with type 1 diabetes.

The gene calls are TRBV11-2 and TRBJ2-1; 7 bases are a match to TRBD2. The V segment lost 2 bases and the J segment 4 bases; nucleotides outside the gene matches: 11. From germline, CDR1 is SGHAT and CDR2 FQNNGV. The CDR3 is made up of 17 amino acids. The CDR3 spells CASSLWRERGLYNEQFF. The DNA of the CDR3 is TGTGCCAGCAGCTTATGGCGGGAGAGGGGCCTATACAATGAGCAGTTCTTC.

The chain carries TRBV30 and TRBJ2-7, with D tentatively TRBD1 (5 bases). The CDR3 spans 13 residues. The germline V gene encodes CDR1 GTSNPN and CDR2 SVGIG (reference sequence). V was clipped by 3 bases and J by 5 bases, with 14 bases between them. The chain's CDR3 is CAWSRVWRNEQYF. CDR3 coding DNA: TGTGCCTGGAGCAGGGTTTGGCGGAACGAGCAGTACTTC.

A few counts support this clone. The CDR3 DNA reads as TGCGCCAGCAGCCAAGATTTCACAACTAATGAAAAACTGTTTTTT. As protein: CASSQDFTTNEKLFF. The chain carries TRBV4-3 and TRBJ1-4; D call uncertain. The CDR3 is 15 residues long. V gave up 0 bases and J gave up 0 bases, with 5 bases separating them. CDR1 is LGHNA and CDR2 is YSLEER in the germline V gene.

Here the CDR3 reads CASSWLAGTGELFF. CDR3 sequence (DNA): TGTGCCAGTAGCTGGCTAGCGGGCACCGGGGAGCTGTTTTTT. The V call is TRBV19, the J call TRBJ2-2; 8 bases align to TRBD2. V was clipped by 6 bases and J by 4 bases; unmatched bases: 4. Germline values: CDR1 LNHDA, CDR2 SQIVND (reference sequence). The CDR3 runs 14 residues.

This clone was counted between two and nine times. This chain joins TRBV19 and TRBJ1-1, with D perhaps TRBD1 (5 bases). Per germline, CDR1 LNHDA and CDR2 SQIVND (reference sequence). The CDR3 runs 13 residues. V lost 10 bases and J 4 bases, leaving 16 bases between the germline ends. Written as DNA, the CDR3 is TGTGCCACCTCCCCTGACAGATCCACTGAAGCTTTCTTT. It specifies CATSPDRSTEAFF.

A few counts support this clone. V is TRBV30 and J is TRBJ2-1; D is perhaps TRBD1 (6 bases). Germline V gene data show CDR1 as GTSNPN and CDR2 as SVGIG (reference sequence). V lost 7 bases and J lost 0, with 13 bases in between. The CDR3 contains 14 residues. The CDR3 DNA is TGTGCCTACCACAGGGACAACTCCTACAATGAGCAGTTCTTC. Encoded protein: CAYHRDNSYNEQFF.

The chain couples TRBV7-2 to TRBJ2-5, with a weak D call TRBD1 (6 bases). V was pared by 3 bases and J by 9 bases, with 29 bases between. Germline V gene data show CDR1 as SGHTA and CDR2 as FQGNSA. CDR3 length: 18 amino acids. The CDR3 is CASSFTSRGRRTVGAQYF. The CDR3 DNA reads as TGTGCCAGCAGCTTTACGTCCCGCGGACGTAGGACAGTGGGGGCCCAGTACTTC.

A few counts support this clone. CDR3: CASSQDQGLAGGRRTDTQYF. Here the CDR3 DNA reads TGTGCCAGCAGCCAAGACCAGGGACTAGCGGGAGGGCGCCGCACAGATACGCAGTATTTT. The rearrangement joins TRBV4-2 to TRBJ2-3; TRBD2 matches at 16 bases. CDR3 length: 20 amino acids. CDR1 LGHNA and CDR2 YNFKEQ come from the germline V gene. V shed 0 bases, J shed 1 base, and the junction held 7 bases outside the gene matches.

The chain links TRBV28 to TRBJ2-7; TRBD1 aligns across 8 bases. Trimming cost V 7 bases and J 3 bases; bases outside gene matches: 11. Germline loops: CDR1 MDHEN, CDR2 SYDVKM. The CDR3 runs to 15 residues. CDR3 protein: CASTGAGTGLYEQYF. CDR3 nucleotide sequence: TGTGCCAGCACCGGGGCCGGGACAGGCCTCTACGAGCAGTACTTC.

The rearrangement links TRBV4-1 to TRBJ1-2; TRBD1 aligns across 8 bases. V lost 4 bases to trimming and J lost 6 bases; unmatched junction nucleotides: 7. Germline CDR1 MGHRA, CDR2 YSYEKL. The CDR3 consists of 14 residues. This CDR3 reads CASSPTGVADGYTF. CDR3 coding DNA: TGCGCCAGCAGCCCGACAGGGGTTGCGGATGGCTACACCTTC.

This chain uses TRBV4-1 with TRBJ1-5; tentative D call: TRBD1 (5 bases). V was shortened by 5 bases and J by 0 bases, with 17 bases between the two germline ends. Germline assignment: CDR1 MGHRA and CDR2 YSYEKL. The CDR3 covers 17 residues. This chain's CDR3 is CASSYRIKGISNQPQHF. Here the CDR3 DNA reads TGCGCCAGCAGCTATCGAATAAAGGGGATTAGCAATCAGCCCCAGCATTTT.

The sample holds a few counts of this clone. The chain employs TRBV14 and TRBJ1-5, with D uncertain. V was cut by 4 bases and J by 3 bases, with 7 bases left in between. The CDR3 sequence is 13 residues long. Per germline, CDR1 SGHDN and CDR2 FVKESK. The CDR3 DNA is TGTGCCAGCAGCCCAGGACTCAATCAGCCCCAGCATTTT. Encoded protein: CASSPGLNQPQHF.

The gene calls are TRBV7-2 and TRBJ2-7; 7 bases line up with TRBD2. V lost 4 bases, J lost 2 bases, and 8 bases stayed unmatched. The CDR3 contains 15 residues. Germline CDR1 is SGHTA and CDR2 is FQGNSA. DNA for the CDR3: TGTGCCAGCAGCTCTAGCGGCGCGGACGCCTACGAGCAGTACTTC. As protein: CASSSSGADAYEQYF.

This chain uses TRBV5-4 with TRBJ1-2, with 7 positions matching TRBD1. This CDR3 contains 14 residues. Trimming removed 0 bases from V and 4 bases from J; junction bases left unmatched: 3. CDR1 is SGHNT and CDR2 is YYREEE in the germline V gene (reference sequence). Here the CDR3 DNA reads TGTGCCAGCAGCTTGGATCACAGGGGCTATGGCTACACCTTC. Protein: CASSLDHRGYGYTF.

This clone was picked up a small number of times. This rearrangement joins TRBV7-9 to TRBJ1-2, with D uncertain. Germline values: CDR1 SEHNR, CDR2 FQNEAQ (reference sequence). The V end lost 5 bases, the J end lost 3 bases, and 7 bases lay between the germline ends. The CDR3 loop spans 12 amino acids. The CDR3 nucleotides read TGTGCCAGCAGCCGTGGAGACTATGGCTACACCTTC. It translates to CASSRGDYGYTF.

The chain uses TRBV7-2 and TRBJ2-1; D is unclear. Trimming pared 5 bases from V and 8 bases from J, leaving 13 bases between. The CDR3 contains 13 residues. Germline-derived CDR1 and CDR2 are SGHTA and FQGNSA. For the CDR3, the DNA is TGTGCCAGCAGCCTACAGTCCTTCGATGAGCAGTTCTTC. Amino acid sequence: CASSLQSFDEQFF.

This clone was picked up a small number of times. V and J are TRBV6-5 and TRBJ2-2, with 9 positions matching TRBD1. V lost 8 bases, J lost 4 bases, and 5 bases stayed unmatched. The CDR3 has 14 residues. Germline values: CDR1 MNHEY, CDR2 SVGAGI. CDR3 in amino acids: CASAGTGTTGELFF. The CDR3 nucleotides read TGTGCCAGCGCCGGGACAGGGACCACCGGGGAGCTGTTTTTT.

The V call is TRBV6-5, the J call TRBJ2-1, with 8 positions matching TRBD1. This CDR3 spans 13 amino acids. V trimming: 6 bases; J trimming: 7 bases; junction bases outside the gene matches: 5. Germline values: CDR1 MNHEY, CDR2 SVGAGI. The CDR3 DNA follows: TGTGCCAGCAGGGGACAGGCGGGGAATGAGCAGTTCTTC. Amino acids: CASRGQAGNEQFF.

The rearrangement uses TRBV5-4 and TRBJ2-6; possible D gene TRBD2, 5 bases. Germline-derived CDR1 and CDR2 are SGHNT and YYREEE (reference sequence). V lost 0 bases and J lost 2, with 6 bases in between. The CDR3 runs 15 residues. CDR3 region: CASSLGGTGANVLTF. CDR3 DNA sequence: TGTGCCAGCAGCTTGGGAGGGACTGGGGCCAACGTCCTGACTTTC.

The chain has TRBV6-6 and TRBJ1-5; TRBD1 might be the D (6 bases). V was cut by 4 bases and J by 0 bases, with 10 bases left in between. The CDR3 runs to 15 residues. Germline-derived CDR1 and CDR2 are MNHNY and SVGAGI (reference sequence). The CDR3: CASSFQGNSNQPQHF. Here the CDR3 DNA reads TGTGCCAGCAGTTTCCAGGGGAATAGCAATCAGCCCCAGCATTTT.